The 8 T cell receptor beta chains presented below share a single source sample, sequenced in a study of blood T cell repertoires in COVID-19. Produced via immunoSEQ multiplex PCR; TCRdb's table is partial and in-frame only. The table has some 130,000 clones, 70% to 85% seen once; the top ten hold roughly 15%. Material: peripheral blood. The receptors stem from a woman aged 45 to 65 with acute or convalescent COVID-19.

The CDR3 spells CASRPGRSGANVLTF. CDR3 sequence (DNA): TGTGCCAGTAGACCAGGTCGGTCTGGGGCCAACGTCCTGACTTTC. The gene calls are TRBV19 and TRBJ2-6; no clear D. The V gene's germline CDR1 is LNHDA and CDR2 SQIVND (reference sequence). Trimming cost V 6 bases and J 1 base, with 10 bases left between them. The CDR3 runs to 15 residues. The full variable domain, its missing parts supplied by reference TRBV19 and TRBJ2-6, is DGGITQSPKYLFRKEGQNVTLSCEQNLNHDAMYWYRQDPGQGLRLIYYSQIVNDFQKGDIAEGYSVSREKKESFPLTVTSAQKNPTAFYLCASRPGRSGANVLTFGAGSRLTVL.

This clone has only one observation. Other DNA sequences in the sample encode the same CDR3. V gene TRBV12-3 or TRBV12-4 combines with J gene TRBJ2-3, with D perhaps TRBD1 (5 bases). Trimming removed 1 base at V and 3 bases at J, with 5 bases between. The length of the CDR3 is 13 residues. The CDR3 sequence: CASSLGQTDTQYF. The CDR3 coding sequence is TGTGCCAGCAGTTTAGGACAGACAGATACGCAGTATTTT.

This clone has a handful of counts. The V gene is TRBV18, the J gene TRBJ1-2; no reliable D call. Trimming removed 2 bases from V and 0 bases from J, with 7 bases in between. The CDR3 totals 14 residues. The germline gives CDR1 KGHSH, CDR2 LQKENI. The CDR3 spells CASSPGRANYGYTF. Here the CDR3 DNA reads TGTGCCAGCTCACCAGGGCGGGCTAACTATGGCTACACCTTC.

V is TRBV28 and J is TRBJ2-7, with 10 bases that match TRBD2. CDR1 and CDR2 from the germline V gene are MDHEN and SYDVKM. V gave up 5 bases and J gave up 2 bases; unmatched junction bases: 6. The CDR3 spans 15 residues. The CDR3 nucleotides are TGTGCCAGCAGTGACGGACTAGCGGTGACCTACGAGCAGTACTTC. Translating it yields CASSDGLAVTYEQYF. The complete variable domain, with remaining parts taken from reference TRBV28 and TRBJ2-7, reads DVKVTQSSRYLVKRTGEKVFLECVQDMDHENMFWYRQDPGLGLRLIYFSYDVKMKEKGDIPEGYSVSREKKERFSLILESASTNQTSMYLCASSDGLAVTYEQYFGPGTRLTVT.

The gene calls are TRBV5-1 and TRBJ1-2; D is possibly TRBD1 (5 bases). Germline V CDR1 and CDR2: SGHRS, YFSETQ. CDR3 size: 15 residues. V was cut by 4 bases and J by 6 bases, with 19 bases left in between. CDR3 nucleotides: TGCGCCAGCAGCCCTCAGGGTCGGGGGGAAAATGGCTACACCTTC. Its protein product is CASSPQGRGENGYTF. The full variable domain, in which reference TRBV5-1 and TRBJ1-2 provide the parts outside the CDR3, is KAGVTQTPRYLIKTRGQQVTLSCSPISGHRSVSWYQQTPGQGLQFLFEYFSETQRNKGNFPGRFSGRQFSNSRSEMNVSTLELGDSALYLCASSPQGRGENGYTFGSGTRLTVV.

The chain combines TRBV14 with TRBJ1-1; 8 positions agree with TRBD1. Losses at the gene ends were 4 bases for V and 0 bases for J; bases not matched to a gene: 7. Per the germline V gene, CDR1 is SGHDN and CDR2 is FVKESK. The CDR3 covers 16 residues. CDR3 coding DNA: TGTGCCAGCAGCCTCCGGACAGGGATCATGAACACTGAAGCTTTCTTT. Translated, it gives CASSLRTGIMNTEAFF.

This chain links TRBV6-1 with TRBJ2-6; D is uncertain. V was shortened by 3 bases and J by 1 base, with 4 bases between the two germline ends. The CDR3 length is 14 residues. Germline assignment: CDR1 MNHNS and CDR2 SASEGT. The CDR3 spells CASSDRSGANVLTF. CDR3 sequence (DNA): TGTGCCAGCAGTGACCGGTCTGGGGCCAACGTCCTGACTTTC.

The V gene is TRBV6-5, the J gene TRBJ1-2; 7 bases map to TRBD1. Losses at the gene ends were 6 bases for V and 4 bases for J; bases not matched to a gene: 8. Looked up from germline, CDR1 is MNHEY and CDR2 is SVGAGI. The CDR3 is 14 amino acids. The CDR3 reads CASRAPGQTYGYTF. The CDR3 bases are TGTGCCAGCAGGGCCCCGGGACAGACCTATGGCTACACCTTC.